This is a list of T cell receptor beta chains from one sample in a study of CD8 T cells in Susac syndrome. TCRdb called the immunoSEQ multiplex PCR reads again in MiXCR, with one record for every CDR3 protein. Among approximately 100,000 distinct CDR3 sequences listed, 92% were seen once. The sample consisted of CD4+ T cells from PBMCs. The receptors were sampled from a human donor in good health. Both conserved end residues are part of each CDR3. D genes are given only for firm matches. Only part of the rows carry a size: once, few, many, or a class if the clone is expanded.

d_call	v_call	j_call	clone_size	cdr3_aa	cdr3_nt
-	TRBV4-3	TRBJ2-3	once	CASSQTKSGRLSTDTQYF	TGCGCCAGCAGCCAAACGAAATCCGGGCGGCTAAGCACAGATACGCAGTATTTT
-	TRBV5-1	TRBJ2-5	once	CASSQASQGPQETQYF	TGCGCCAGCAGCCAAGCCTCACAGGGACCCCAAGAGACCCAGTACTTC
-	TRBV27	TRBJ1-6	-	CASSWNRENSPLHF	TGTGCCAGCAGTTGGAACAGAGAAAATTCACCCCTCCACTTT
-	TRBV27	TRBJ1-2	-	CASSFGQYYGYTF	TGTGCCAGCAGTTTTGGGCAGTACTATGGCTACACCTTC
-	TRBV10-3	TRBJ2-7	few	CAIRGDWASYEQYF	TGTGCCATCCGCGGGGACTGGGCTTCCTACGAGCAGTACTTC
-	TRBV20-1	TRBJ2-3	-	CSARSALGADTQYF	TGCAGTGCTAGATCGGCCCTGGGGGCGGATACGCAGTATTTT
TRBD1	TRBV2	TRBJ1-4	-	CASSEATGGRNEKLFF	TGTGCCAGCAGTGAAGCGACAGGGGGCCGTAATGAAAAACTGTTTTTT
TRBD1	TRBV27	TRBJ2-1	once	CASSPSRDRGKQFF	TGTGCCAGCAGTCCTTCCCGGGACAGGGGGAAGCAGTTCTTC
-	TRBV29-1	TRBJ2-7	-	CSVENRAGEQYF	TGCAGCGTTGAAAACAGGGCTGGCGAGCAGTACTTC
-	TRBV5-1	TRBJ1-1	-	CASSFTGTLNTEAFF	TGCGCCAGCAGCTTTACCGGGACATTGAACACTGAAGCTTTCTTT
-	TRBV10-3	TRBJ2-3	-	CAISESGTLGDTQYF	TGTGCCATCAGTGAGTCCGGGACCCTCGGGGATACGCAGTATTTT
TRBD1	TRBV4-3	TRBJ2-4	-	CASSARGQGDIQYF	TGCGCCAGCAGCGCCAGGGGGCAAGGGGACATTCAGTACTTC
-	TRBV3-1	TRBJ2-1	-	CASSQLASYNEQFF	TGTGCCAGCAGCCAACTAGCCTCCTACAATGAGCAGTTCTTC
-	TRBV12-3/TRBV12-4	TRBJ1-1	-	CASSLGSPAGTEAFF	TGTGCCAGCAGTTTGGGCAGTCCAGCGGGCACTGAAGCTTTCTTT
-	TRBV6-2/TRBV6-3	TRBJ2-7	once	CASGQLYEQYF	TGTGCCAGCGGCCAACTTTACGAGCAGTACTTC
-	TRBV5-1	TRBJ1-1	-	CASGLGGNTEAFF	TGCGCCAGCGGCCTAGGAGGGAACACTGAAGCTTTCTTT
-	TRBV4-3	TRBJ1-1	once	CASSQDPDTEAFF	TGCGCCAGCAGCCAAGATCCGGACACTGAAGCTTTCTTT
-	TRBV6-2/TRBV6-3	TRBJ2-7	-	CASNIASGTGAYEQYF	TGTGCCAGCAACATCGCCTCCGGGACGGGTGCCTACGAGCAGTACTTC
TRBD1	TRBV5-1	TRBJ1-1	-	CASSLHRGEAFF	TGCGCCAGCAGCTTACACAGGGGTGAAGCTTTCTTT
-	TRBV7-9	TRBJ2-7	-	CASSLTAKFNTYEQYF	TGTGCCAGCAGCTTAACGGCTAAATTCAATACCTACGAGCAGTACTTC
-	TRBV10-3	TRBJ1-2	-	CAISDSGNYGYTF	TGTGCCATCAGTGATTCGGGAAACTATGGCTACACCTTC
-	TRBV20-1	TRBJ1-1	-	CSAREGGPVSEAFF	TGCAGTGCTAGAGAAGGGGGGCCGGTTTCTGAAGCTTTCTTT